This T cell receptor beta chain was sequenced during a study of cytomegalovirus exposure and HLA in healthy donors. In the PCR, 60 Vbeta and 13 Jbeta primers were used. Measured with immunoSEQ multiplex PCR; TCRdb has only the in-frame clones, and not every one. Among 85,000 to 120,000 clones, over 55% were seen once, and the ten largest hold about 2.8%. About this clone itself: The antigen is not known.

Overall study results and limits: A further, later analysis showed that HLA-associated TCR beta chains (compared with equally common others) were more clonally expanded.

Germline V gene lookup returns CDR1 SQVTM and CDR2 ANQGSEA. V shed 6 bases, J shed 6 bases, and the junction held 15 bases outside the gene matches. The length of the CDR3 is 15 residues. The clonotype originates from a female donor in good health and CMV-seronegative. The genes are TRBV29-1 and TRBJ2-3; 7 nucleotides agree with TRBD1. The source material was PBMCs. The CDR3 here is CSVKPGDSPGDTQYF. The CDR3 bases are TGCAGCGTAAAGCCTGGGGACAGTCCAGGGGATACGCAGTATTTT.